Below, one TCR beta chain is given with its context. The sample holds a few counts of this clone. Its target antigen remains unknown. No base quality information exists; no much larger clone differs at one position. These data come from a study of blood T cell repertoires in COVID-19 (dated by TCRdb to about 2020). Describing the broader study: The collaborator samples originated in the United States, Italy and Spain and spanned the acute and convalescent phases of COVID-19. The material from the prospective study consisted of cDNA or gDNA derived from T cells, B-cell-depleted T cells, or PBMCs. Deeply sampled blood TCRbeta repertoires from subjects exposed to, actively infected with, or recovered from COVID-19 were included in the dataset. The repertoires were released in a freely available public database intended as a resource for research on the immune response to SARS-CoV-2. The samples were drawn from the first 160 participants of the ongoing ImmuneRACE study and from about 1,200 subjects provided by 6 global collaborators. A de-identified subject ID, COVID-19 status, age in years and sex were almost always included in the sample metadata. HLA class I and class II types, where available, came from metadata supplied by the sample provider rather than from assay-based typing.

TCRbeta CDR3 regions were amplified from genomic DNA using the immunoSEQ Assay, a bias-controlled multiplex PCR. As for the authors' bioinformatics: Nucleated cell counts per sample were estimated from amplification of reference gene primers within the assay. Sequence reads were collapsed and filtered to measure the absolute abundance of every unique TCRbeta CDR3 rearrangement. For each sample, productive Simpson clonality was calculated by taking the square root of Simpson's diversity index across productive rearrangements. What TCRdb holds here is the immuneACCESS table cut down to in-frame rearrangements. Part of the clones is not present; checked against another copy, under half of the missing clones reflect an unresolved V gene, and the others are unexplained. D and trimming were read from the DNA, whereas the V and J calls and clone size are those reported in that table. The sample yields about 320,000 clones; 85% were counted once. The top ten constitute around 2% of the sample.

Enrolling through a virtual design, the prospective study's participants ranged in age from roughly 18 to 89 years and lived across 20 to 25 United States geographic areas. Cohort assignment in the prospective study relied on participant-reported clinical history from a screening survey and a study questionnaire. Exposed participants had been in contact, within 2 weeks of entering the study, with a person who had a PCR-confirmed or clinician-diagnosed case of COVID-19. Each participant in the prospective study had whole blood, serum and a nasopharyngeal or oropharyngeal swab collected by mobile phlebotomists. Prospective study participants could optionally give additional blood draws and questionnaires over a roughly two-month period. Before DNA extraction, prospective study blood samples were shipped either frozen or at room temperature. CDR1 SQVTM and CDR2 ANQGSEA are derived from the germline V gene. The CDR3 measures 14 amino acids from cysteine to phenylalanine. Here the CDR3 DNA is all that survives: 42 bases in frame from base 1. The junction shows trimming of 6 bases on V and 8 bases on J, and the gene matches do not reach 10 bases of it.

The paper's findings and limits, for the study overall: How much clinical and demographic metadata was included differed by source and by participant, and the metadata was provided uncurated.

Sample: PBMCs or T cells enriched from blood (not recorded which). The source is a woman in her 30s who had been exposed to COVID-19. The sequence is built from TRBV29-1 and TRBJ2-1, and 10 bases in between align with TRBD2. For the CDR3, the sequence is CSVPAGGPLYEQFF. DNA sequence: TGCAGCGTCCCAGCGGGAGGGCCTTTATATGAGCAGTTCTTC.